The T cell receptor (beta chain) described here comes from a study of PD-1 blockade in classical Hodgkin lymphoma. The protocol was immunoSEQ multiplex PCR, while the TCRdb copy is restricted to in-frame clones and leaves out a portion. Found here are under 3,500 clones, roughly four fifths of them singletons; the top ten hold about 28%. Notes on this clone: No antigen is known for it.

Noted time point: cycle 4 day 1 (C4D1), after less than seven weeks of nivolumab. Each patient experienced a relapse that followed autologous stem cell transplantation, and brentuximab vedotin exposure varied. It was by magnetic negative selection that CD8+ T cells were isolated from thawed PBMCs. General observations from the study: Before treatment, TCR diversity in newly diagnosed patients was reportedly lower than in healthy donors.

CDR1 is SNHLY, CDR2 FYNNEI, per germline. J lost 5 bases, V lost 2 bases, and 6 bases had no gene match. This CDR3 is built from 14 residues. Here the sequenced sample was CD8+ T cells from blood, taken before the fourth cycle of nivolumab. The TCR sequence derives from a human donor with classical Hodgkin lymphoma. V usage is TRBV2 and J usage is TRBJ2-7; 7 nucleotides agree with TRBD1. CDR3 region: CASSEFRTGHEQYF. The CDR3 nucleotides are TGTGCCAGCAGTGAATTCCGGACAGGCCACGAGCAGTACTTC.